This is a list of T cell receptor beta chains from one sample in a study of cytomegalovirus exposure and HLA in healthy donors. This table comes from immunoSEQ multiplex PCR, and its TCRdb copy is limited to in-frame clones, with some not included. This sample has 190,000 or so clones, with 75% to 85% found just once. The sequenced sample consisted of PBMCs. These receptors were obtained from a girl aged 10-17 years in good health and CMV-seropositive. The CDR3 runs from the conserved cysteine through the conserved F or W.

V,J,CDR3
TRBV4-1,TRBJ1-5,CASSQIPTADSNQPQHF
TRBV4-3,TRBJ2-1,CASSQDGRGFYNEQFF
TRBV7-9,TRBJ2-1,CASSLIAGAHNEQFF
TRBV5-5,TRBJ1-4,CASSRGGNEKLFF
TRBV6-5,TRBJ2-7,CASINRGRSYEQYF
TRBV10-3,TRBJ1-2,CAISDGDRGYTF
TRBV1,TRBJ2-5,CTSSQGVTSGAGETQYF
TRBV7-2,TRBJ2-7,CASSLGTGPISYEQYF
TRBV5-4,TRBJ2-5,CASGRRPYQETQYF
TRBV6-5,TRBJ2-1,CASSYKAGATYNEQFF
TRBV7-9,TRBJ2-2,CASSHRQGSSVGELFF
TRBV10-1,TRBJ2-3,CATRGPSSTDTQYF
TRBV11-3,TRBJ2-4,CASRLGQGEAKNIQYF
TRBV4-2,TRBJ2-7,CASSPRPAAGGEQYF
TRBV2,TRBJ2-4,CASSVTVAKNIQYF
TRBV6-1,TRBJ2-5,CASSEAGGAETQYF
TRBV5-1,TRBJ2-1,CASSFGAGLNNEQFF
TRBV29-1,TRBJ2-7,CSVAGQGYEQYF
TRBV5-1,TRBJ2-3,CASSYSSGGVTDTQYF
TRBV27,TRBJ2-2,CASSLILFGGTGELFF
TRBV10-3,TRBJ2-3,CAIRGRGMADTQYF
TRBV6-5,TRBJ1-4,CASSSRTGGREKLFF
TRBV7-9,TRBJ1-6,CASSSPGQGAFGNSPLHF
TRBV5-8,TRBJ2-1,CASSLVGLAIEQFF
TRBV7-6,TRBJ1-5,CASSLGQGQPQHF
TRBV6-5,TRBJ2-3,CASSYSGGASTDTQYF
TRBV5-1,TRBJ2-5,CASSLSRGGGPQETQYF
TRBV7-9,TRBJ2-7,CASTSPDRAIYEQYF
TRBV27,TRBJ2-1,CASTGRSGGASDEQFF
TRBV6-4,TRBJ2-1,CASPSATSGDNEQFF
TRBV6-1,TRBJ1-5,CASSEAEGLSQHF
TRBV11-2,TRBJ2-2,CASSLPVVNTGELFF
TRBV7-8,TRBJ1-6,CASSSTDRGASPLHF
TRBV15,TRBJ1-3,CATSTDRVTGNTIYF